The 15 T cell receptor beta chains presented below share a single source sample, sequenced in a study of blood T cells in healthy people across ages. Primers used in a second PCR of about 7 to 12 cycles were a sample-barcoded 5' primer and a J-beta primer mix. MiXCR, run by TCRdb on the 5' RACE reads, gives a single entry per CDR3 protein. The table includes 1,100,000 or so distinct CDR3 sequences, over 35% detected once. Sequencing was carried out using blood. These receptors came from a woman aged 55-75 years in good health.

This clonotype was seen ten or more times. The genes are TRBV4-2 and TRBJ2-5, with D perhaps TRBD2 (6 bases). The CDR3 length is 13 residues. Trimming left V 5 bases short and J 4 bases short, with 11 bases between. From germline, CDR1 is LGHNA and CDR2 YNFKEQ. CDR3 nucleotide sequence: TGTGCCAGCAGCAAAGGGGAGGCAGAGACCCAGTACTTC. Translation: CASSKGEAETQYF.

The chain recombines TRBV25-1 with TRBJ2-1, with 8 positions matching TRBD2. Germline lookup yields CDR1 MGHDK and CDR2 SYGVNS. V trimming: 7 bases; J trimming: 9 bases; junction bases outside the gene matches: 2. CDR3 length: 11 amino acids. The CDR3 sequence is CASIAGPEQFF. CDR3 DNA sequence: TGTGCCAGCATAGCGGGGCCTGAGCAGTTCTTC.

The V call is TRBV29-1, the J call TRBJ2-1, with 7 bases lining up with TRBD1. This CDR3 is built from 14 residues. From germline, CDR1 is SQVTM and CDR2 ANQGSEA. Germline trimming cut 3 bases from V and 6 bases from J; bases unmatched to any gene: 8. CDR3 sequence (DNA): TGCAGCGTTGAGACAGGGATGTTTAGCAATGAGCAGTTCTTC. This codes for CSVETGMFSNEQFF.

This clonotype was detected only a few times. The chain has TRBV3-1 and TRBJ2-7; 13 nucleotides match TRBD2. CDR3 length: 18 amino acids. The V and J ends lost 1 base and 3 bases, in that order; junction bases with no gene match: 9. The V gene's germline CDR1 is LGHDT and CDR2 YNNKEL (reference sequence). Here the CDR3 DNA reads TGTGCCAGCAGCCAAGCCGGGACTAGCGGGACTATCCGCTACGAGCAGTACTTC. This codes for CASSQAGTSGTIRYEQYF.

This clonotype appeared a single time. The J gene is TRBJ2-2, the V gene TRBV11-2, with 7 bases that match TRBD1. The J segment lost 7 bases and the V segment lost 3 bases, leaving 17 bases of the junction unmatched. Germline V lookup: CDR1 SGHAT, CDR2 FQNNGV. The CDR3 totals 18 residues. CDR3 nucleotide sequence: TGTGCCAGCAGCTTTATGGGGAGACAGGGCGCGAGAGGCGGGGAGCTGTTTTTT. Encoded protein: CASSFMGRQGARGGELFF.

V and J are TRBV10-3 and TRBJ1-2; D might be TRBD1 (6 bases). The CDR3 consists of 15 residues. With 10 bases removed from V and 0 bases from J, the gap between germline ends came to 18 bases. CDR1 is ENHRY, CDR2 SYGVKD, per germline. The DNA for the CDR3 is TGTGCCAGCAGATATGCGGACAGTCCTAACTATGGCTACACCTTC. This encodes CASRYADSPNYGYTF.

The chain employs TRBV11-1 and TRBJ2-1, with a possible D match to TRBD2 (6 bases). Trimming left V 1 base short and J 6 bases short, with 16 bases between. The CDR3 runs to 16 residues. Germline CDR1 reads SGHAT; CDR2 reads FQDESV (reference sequence). CDR3 bases: TGTGCCAGCAGCTTAGTTCAGGGCGGGGTGAGCAATGAGCAGTTCTTC. This gives the protein CASSLVQGGVSNEQFF.

The chain joins TRBV9 to TRBJ1-1; 8 bases align to TRBD1. This CDR3 spans 15 amino acids. Germline V gives CDR1 SGDLS, CDR2 YYNGEE. Unmatched junction bases numbered 7, after V lost 6 bases and J lost 0 bases. In DNA form, the CDR3 reads TGTGCCAGCACCAGAGGACAGGGTATGAACACTGAAGCTTTCTTT. This gives the protein CASTRGQGMNTEAFF.

This clonotype was observed a handful of times. The chain employs TRBV7-2 and TRBJ2-7; TRBD1 aligns across 8 bases. Germline CDR1 reads SGHTA; CDR2 reads FQGNSA. The length of the CDR3 is 16 residues. Trimming took 5 bases from V and 7 from J; bases not matched to a gene: 16. DNA of the CDR3: TGTGCCAGCAGCCCCAGTGCGGACAGGGCAGGATGGGAGCAGTACTTC. Its protein is CASSPSADRAGWEQYF.

This clonotype was counted between two and nine times. The chain joins TRBV2 to TRBJ2-5, with D tentatively TRBD1 (5 bases). In germline, CDR1 is SNHLY, CDR2 FYNNEI. V lost 7 bases and J 3 bases, leaving 18 bases between the germline ends. This CDR3 is built from 15 residues. The CDR3 loop is CASTLGRYLEETQYF. DNA of the CDR3: TGTGCCAGCACCCTGGGGCGTTACCTAGAAGAGACCCAGTACTTC.

The chain uses TRBV24-1 and TRBJ1-5; TRBD1 matches at 7 bases. Germline lookup yields CDR1 KGHDR and CDR2 SFDVKD. V gave up 10 bases and J gave up 6 bases; unmatched junction bases: 11. The CDR3 loop spans 14 amino acids. The CDR3 bases are TGTGCCACAAGGCCTCCAGGGGGAGGTCAGCCCCAGCATTTT. Its translation is CATRPPGGGQPQHF.

This clonotype was seen a handful of times. The gene calls are TRBV6-5 and TRBJ2-3; D is uncertain. The CDR3 loop spans 14 amino acids. V lost 8 bases and J lost 4, with 16 bases in between. The germline CDR1 and CDR2 sequences are MNHEY and SVGAGI. The CDR3 region has the DNA TGTGCCAGCTCCATAACAAGTTTGGCAGATACGCAGTATTTT. This gives the protein CASSITSLADTQYF.

A note on this clonotype: A junction end diverges from the germline sequence, so it may reflect a read error. The V and J genes are TRBV20-1 and TRBJ2-5, with 10 nucleotides matching TRBD1. The CDR3 sequence is 16 residues long. Per the germline V gene, CDR1 is DFQATT and CDR2 is SNEGSKA (reference sequence). In DNA, the CDR3 is TGCGGTGCTAGAAGTTCCGGGACAGGGGTGGGAGAGACCCAGTACTTC. This codes for CGARSSGTGVGETQYF.

J is TRBJ2-3 and V is TRBV5-1; the match to TRBD2 covers 11 bases. This CDR3 is built from 16 residues. From germline, CDR1 is SGHRS and CDR2 YFSETQ. J was trimmed by 4 bases and V by 3 bases; bases with no gene match: 7. The CDR3 protein is CASSWTSGRNPDTQYF. For the CDR3, the DNA is TGCGCCAGCAGCTGGACTAGCGGGCGAAACCCAGATACGCAGTATTTT. Supplemented by reference TRBV5-1 and TRBJ2-3, the full variable domain reads KAGVTQTPRYLIKTRGQQVTLSCSPISGHRSVSWYQQTPGQGLQFLFEYFSETQRNKGNFPGRFSGRQFSNSRSEMNVSTLELGDSALYLCASSWTSGRNPDTQYFGPGTRLTVL.

This clonotype was observed a handful of times. V is TRBV13 and J is TRBJ1-1; D is possibly TRBD1 (5 bases). Trimming took off 6 bases at V and 2 bases at J, with 16 bases between the two ends. Germline CDR1 is PRHDT and CDR2 is FYEKMQ (reference sequence). CDR3 length: 15 residues. Here the CDR3 DNA reads TGTGCCAGCAGTTCCCCGACCCGGACAAACACTGAAGCTTTCTTT. Translated, it gives CASSSPTRTNTEAFF.